The clone carrying this T cell receptor (beta chain) was counted ten times or more. As yet, its antigen is unknown. TCRdb recomputed calls from the 5' RACE reads with MiXCR, one row per CDR3 protein. Seen here are 450,000 to 650,000 distinct CDR3 sequences, approximately 9.6% observed once, and the top ten hold more than 2.5%. Germline V gene sequence: CDR1 SGHTA, CDR2 FQGNSA. The length of the CDR3 is 14 residues. With 6 bases removed from V and 5 bases from J, the gap between germline ends came to 14 bases. This record comes from a study of identical twins. Study results and limitations: Models underestimated TCR alpha sharing (out-of-frame) in monozygotic twins.

These data were also reused for a study on yellow fever vaccine responses in identical twins. This second study notes: Twins reportedly appeared to share part of their vaccine T cell response while keeping part individual.

The sequenced material came from PBMCs. J is TRBJ2-1 and V is TRBV7-2, with D possibly being TRBD2 (7 bases). This receptor was obtained from a woman aged 18-35 years in good health. CDR3 sequence reads: CASRSAGADNEQFF. The CDR3 DNA sequence: TGTGCCAGCAGAAGCGCGGGGGCCGACAATGAGCAGTTCTTC.